The next 10 T cell receptor beta chains were all read from a single sample in a study of human T cells and chemical hapten exposure. MiXCR was run by TCRdb on the 5' RACE reads, yielding one entry per CDR3 protein. Of around 80,000 distinct CDR3 sequences in the sample, more than 15% were seen once. RNA extraction used unfractionated whole blood as the source of total RNA. The receptors derive from a female donor in good health.

The sample holds a few counts of this clonotype. The V and J genes are TRBV5-1 and TRBJ2-1; D perhaps matches TRBD2 (5 bases). The V end lost 3 bases, the J end lost 10 bases, and 26 bases lay between the germline ends. The CDR3 contains 17 residues. Germline-derived CDR1 and CDR2 are SGHRS and YFSETQ. CDR3 region: CASSYEDGRDLQLEQFF. The CDR3 coding sequence is TGCGCCAGCAGCTATGAAGACGGACGGGATCTACAATTAGAGCAGTTCTTC.

To note about this clonotype: A much larger clone differs by one base, so this may be a read error. The chain uses TRBV29-1 and TRBJ2-7; TRBD1 matches 8 bases. Germline CDR1 SQVTM, CDR2 ANQGSEA. This CDR3 has 14 residues. CDR3 amino acids: CCVGDRQDSYEQYF. The DNA of the CDR3 is TGCTGCGTTGGGGACAGGCAAGACTCCTACGAGCAGTACTTC.

This clonotype occurred a few times. This chain connects TRBV20-1 to TRBJ2-5, with D hard to call. Germline CDR1 DFQATT, CDR2 SNEGSKA (reference sequence). The CDR3 has 13 amino acids. Trimming cost V 3 bases and J 1 base, with 9 bases left between them. Here the CDR3 reads CSASRLSQETQYF. The CDR3 bases are TGCAGTGCTAGTAGGCTCAGCCAAGAGACCCAGTACTTC.

This clonotype was seen more than once but under ten times. This chain joins TRBV20-1 and TRBJ2-5; D is ambiguous. In germline, CDR1 is DFQATT, CDR2 SNEGSKA (reference sequence). Trimming left V 1 base short and J 2 bases short, with 23 bases between. This CDR3 has 18 residues. This chain's CDR3 is CSARVTPVRPDLQETQYF. CDR3 DNA: TGCAGTGCTAGAGTCACGCCTGTTCGACCTGACTTGCAAGAGACCCAGTACTTC.

This clonotype was recorded at least ten times. This sequence joins TRBV27 and TRBJ1-5, with D perhaps matching TRBD1 (6 bases). Trimming cost V 4 bases and J 1 base, with 8 bases left between them. The CDR3 spans 14 residues. Germline lookup yields CDR1 MNHEY and CDR2 SMNVEV (reference sequence). The CDR3 sequence is CASSSQGSNQPQHF. The DNA of the CDR3 is TGTGCCAGCAGTTCCCAGGGGAGCAATCAGCCCCAGCATTTT.

V is TRBV11-2 and J is TRBJ2-3; D unclear. V was clipped by 2 bases and J by 0 bases, with 15 bases between them. Germline-derived CDR1 and CDR2 are SGHAT and FQNNGV. The CDR3 extends over 17 amino acids. The CDR3 spells CASSLSWVISSTDTQYF. The CDR3 region has the DNA TGTGCCAGCAGCTTATCCTGGGTGATTTCTAGCACAGATACGCAGTATTTT.

This clonotype appeared a few times. The J gene is TRBJ1-1, the V gene TRBV21-1; the table's D call TRBD1 went unverified against the DNA. TRBV21-1 is a pseudogene locus. The CDR3 consists of 18 residues. The CDR3 here is CASSKGVHRGLYGTEAFF. CDR3 sequence (DNA): TGTGCCAGCAGCAAAGGTGTCCACAGGGGGCTGTATGGGACTGAAGCTTTCTTT.

In its sample, this clonotype was seen many times. The chain links TRBV20-1 to TRBJ2-7; TRBD1 is a possible D gene (5 bases). Per germline, CDR1 DFQATT and CDR2 SNEGSKA (reference sequence). Trimming left V 0 bases short and J 1 base short, with 13 bases between. This CDR3 is built from 15 residues. Here the CDR3 DNA reads TGCAGTGCTAGAGACGTGGACAAGGGGTCCTACGAGCAGTACTTC. It codes for CSARDVDKGSYEQYF.

The table lists this clonotype with many counts. The CDR3 DNA sequence: TGTGCCAGCAGCTTTTTATCCGATACGCAGTATTTT. The encoded protein is CASSFLSDTQYF. V usage is TRBV4-2 and J usage is TRBJ2-3; no clear D. Germline assignment: CDR1 LGHNA and CDR2 YNFKEQ. The V and J ends lost 5 bases and 6 bases respectively, with 9 bases between them. The CDR3 spans 12 residues.

The CDR3 loop is CASSYRGTSGTNEQFF. The CDR3 nucleotides read TGTGCCAGCAGCTACCGGGGGACTAGCGGGACCAATGAGCAGTTCTTC. The chain uses TRBV7-2 and TRBJ2-1; 13 nucleotides match TRBD2. V gave up 4 bases and J gave up 6 bases; unmatched junction bases: 6. The CDR3 has 16 residues. Looked up from germline, CDR1 is SGHTA and CDR2 is FQGNSA.